The clone carrying this T cell receptor (beta chain) occurred once. No antigen is known for it. V lost 2 bases, J lost 6 bases, and 7 bases stayed unmatched. The CDR3 consists of 14 residues. CDR1 is GTSNPN, CDR2 SVGIG, per germline (reference sequence). The sequenced cases were selected for having the highest brain T cell transcript signatures. Pre-surgery treatment included at least one anti-epileptic drug. These data originate in a study of brain T cells in children with intractable seizures. Findings and limits, study-wide: Pre- and post-surgery blood differed in depth, so pre-surgery absences may be undersampling. Viral specificity was inferred only from CDR3 similarity; HCMV serostatus was unknown.

Sequenced by immunoSEQ multiplex PCR; TCRdb stores in-frame clones only, minus some. Of approximately 44,000 clones detected, 80% to 95% appear once; the ten largest clones hold 6.3%. The chain combines TRBV30 with TRBJ1-2; 9 bases line up with TRBD1. The input for sequencing was peripheral blood, taken at surgery. This sequence originates from a girl aged 2 to 10 with tuberous sclerosis and intractable seizures. The CDR3 DNA is TGTGCCTGGAGTTCAGGACAGGGGTATAATGGCTACACCTTC. It encodes CAWSSGQGYNGYTF.